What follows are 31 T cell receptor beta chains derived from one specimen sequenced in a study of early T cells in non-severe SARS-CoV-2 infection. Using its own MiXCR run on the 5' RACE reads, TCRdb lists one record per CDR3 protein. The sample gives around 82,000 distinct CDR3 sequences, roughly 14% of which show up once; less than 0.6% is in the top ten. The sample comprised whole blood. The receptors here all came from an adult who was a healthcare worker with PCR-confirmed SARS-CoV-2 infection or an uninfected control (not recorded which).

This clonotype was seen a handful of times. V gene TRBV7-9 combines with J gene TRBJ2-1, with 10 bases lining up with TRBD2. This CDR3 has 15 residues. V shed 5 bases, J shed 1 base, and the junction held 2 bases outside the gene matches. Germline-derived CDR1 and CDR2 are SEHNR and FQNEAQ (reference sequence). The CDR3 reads CASSRSGGSYNEQFF. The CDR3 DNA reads TGTGCCAGCAGCCGTAGCGGGGGGTCCTACAATGAGCAGTTCTTC.

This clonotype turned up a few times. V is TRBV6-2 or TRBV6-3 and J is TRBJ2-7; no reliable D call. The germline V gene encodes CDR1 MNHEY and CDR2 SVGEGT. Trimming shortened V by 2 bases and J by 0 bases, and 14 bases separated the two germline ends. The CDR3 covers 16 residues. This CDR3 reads CASSYGPTSDSYEQYV. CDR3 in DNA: TGTGCCAGCAGTTACGGCCCGACCTCCGACTCCTACGAGCAGTACGTC.

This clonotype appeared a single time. In nucleotides, the CDR3 is TGTGCCAGCAGCCAGGAGGGAGGGTTTGGGGCAACAGATACGCAGTATTTT. Translation: CASSQEGGFGATDTQYF. The chain has TRBV4-2 and TRBJ2-3; 7 bases map to TRBD2. The CDR3 covers 17 residues. J gave up 3 bases and V 3 bases, and 12 bases lay outside the gene matches. Looked up from germline, CDR1 is LGHNA and CDR2 is YNFKEQ.

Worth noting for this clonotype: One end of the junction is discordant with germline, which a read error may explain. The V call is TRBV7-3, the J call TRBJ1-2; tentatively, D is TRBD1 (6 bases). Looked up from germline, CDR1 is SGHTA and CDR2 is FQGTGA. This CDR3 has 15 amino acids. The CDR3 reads CVSSLTGTKNYGYTF. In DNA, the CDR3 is TGTGTCAGCAGCTTAACTGGGACAAAAAACTATGGCTACACCTTC.

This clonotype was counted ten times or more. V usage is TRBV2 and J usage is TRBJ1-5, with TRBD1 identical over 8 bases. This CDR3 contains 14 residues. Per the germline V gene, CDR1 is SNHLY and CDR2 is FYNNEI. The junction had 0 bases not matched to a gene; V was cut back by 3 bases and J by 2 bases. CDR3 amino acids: CASSETGGNQPQHF. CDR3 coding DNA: TGTGCCAGCAGTGAGACAGGGGGCAATCAGCCCCAGCATTTT.

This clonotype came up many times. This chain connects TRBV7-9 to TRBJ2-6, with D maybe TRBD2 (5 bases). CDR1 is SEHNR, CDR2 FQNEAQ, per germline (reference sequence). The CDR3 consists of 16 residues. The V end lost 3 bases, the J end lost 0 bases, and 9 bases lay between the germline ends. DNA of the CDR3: TGTGCCAGCAGCTTCCCCGGGGTCTCTGGGGCCAACGTCCTGACTTTC. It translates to CASSFPGVSGANVLTF.

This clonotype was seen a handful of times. Here the CDR3 reads CAIMDPDSLKANTGELFF. The CDR3 nucleotides read TGTGCCATCATGGATCCTGATTCTCTCAAGGCGAACACCGGGGAGCTGTTTTTT. V gene TRBV10-3 combines with J gene TRBJ2-2; no reliable D call. Germline CDR1 is ENHRY and CDR2 is SYGVKD. CDR3 length equals 18 residues. V lost 7 bases, J lost 0 bases, and 21 bases lay in between.

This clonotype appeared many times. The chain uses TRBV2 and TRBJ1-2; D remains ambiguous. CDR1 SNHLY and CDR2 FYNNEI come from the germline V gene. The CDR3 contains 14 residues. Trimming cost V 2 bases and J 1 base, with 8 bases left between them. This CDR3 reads CASSEIPVNYGYTF. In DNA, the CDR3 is TGTGCCAGCAGTGAAATTCCGGTTAACTATGGCTACACCTTC.

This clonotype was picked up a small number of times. The CDR3 coding sequence is TGTGCCAGCAACAGACACCAAGAGACCCAGTACTTC. It is translated as CASNRHQETQYF. V is TRBV6-1 and J is TRBJ2-5, with D unresolved. Per germline, CDR1 MNHNS and CDR2 SASEGT. This CDR3 region has 12 residues. V was clipped by 7 bases and J by 0 bases, with 6 bases between them.

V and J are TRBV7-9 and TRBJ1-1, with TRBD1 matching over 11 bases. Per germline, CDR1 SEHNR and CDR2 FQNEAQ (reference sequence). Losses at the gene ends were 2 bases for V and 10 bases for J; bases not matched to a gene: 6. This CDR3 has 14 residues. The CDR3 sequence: CASSLSRDRGAAFF. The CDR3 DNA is TGTGCCAGCAGCTTATCCCGGGACAGGGGGGCAGCTTTCTTT.

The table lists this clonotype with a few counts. Here the CDR3 reads CASSLRGGVGHGYTF. The CDR3, as DNA: TGTGCCAGCAGCCTACGAGGGGGGGTTGGTCATGGCTACACCTTC. The V and J genes are TRBV3-1 and TRBJ1-2, with TRBD1 as a possible D gene (6 bases). Trimming took off 4 bases at V and 6 bases at J, with 18 bases between the two ends. CDR1 is LGHDT, CDR2 YNNKEL, per germline (reference sequence). The CDR3 runs 15 residues.

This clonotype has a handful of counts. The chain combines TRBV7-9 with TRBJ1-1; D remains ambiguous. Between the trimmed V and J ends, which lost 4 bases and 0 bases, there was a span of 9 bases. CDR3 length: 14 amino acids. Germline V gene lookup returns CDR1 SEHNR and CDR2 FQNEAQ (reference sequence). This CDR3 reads CASSSLGVNTEAFF. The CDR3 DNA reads TGTGCCAGCAGCTCCCTGGGAGTGAACACTGAAGCTTTCTTT. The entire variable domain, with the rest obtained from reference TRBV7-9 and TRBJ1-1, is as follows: DTGVSQNPRHKITKRGQNVTFRCDPISEHNRLYWYRQTLGQGPEFLTYFQNEAQLEKSRLLSDRFSAERPKGSFSTLEIQRTEQGDSAMYLCASSSLGVNTEAFFGQGTRLTVV.

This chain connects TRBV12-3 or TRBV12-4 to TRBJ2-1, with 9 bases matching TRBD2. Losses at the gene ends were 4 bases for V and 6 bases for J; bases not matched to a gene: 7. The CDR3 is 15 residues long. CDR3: CASSSKRGARNEQFF. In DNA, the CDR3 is TGTGCCAGCAGTTCAAAGCGGGGGGCGCGCAATGAGCAGTTCTTC.

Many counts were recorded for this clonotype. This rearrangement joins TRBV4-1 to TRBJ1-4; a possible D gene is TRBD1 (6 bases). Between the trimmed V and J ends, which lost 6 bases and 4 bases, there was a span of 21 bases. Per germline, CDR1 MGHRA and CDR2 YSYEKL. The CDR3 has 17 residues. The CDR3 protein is CASRRIAGQRINEKLFF. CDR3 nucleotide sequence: TGCGCCAGCAGGCGAATCGCCGGACAGAGGATTAATGAAAAACTGTTTTTT.

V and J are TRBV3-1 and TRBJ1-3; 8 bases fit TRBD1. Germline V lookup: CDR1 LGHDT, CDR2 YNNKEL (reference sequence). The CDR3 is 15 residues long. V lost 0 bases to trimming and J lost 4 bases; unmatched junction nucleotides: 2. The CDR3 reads CASSQDRTGGNTIYF. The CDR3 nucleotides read TGTGCCAGCAGCCAAGACCGGACAGGGGGAAACACCATATATTTT.

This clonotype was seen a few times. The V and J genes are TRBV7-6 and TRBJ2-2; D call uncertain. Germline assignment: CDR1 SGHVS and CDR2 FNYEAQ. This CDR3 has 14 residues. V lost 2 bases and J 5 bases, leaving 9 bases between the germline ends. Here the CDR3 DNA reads TGTGCCAGCAGCTTAAGATTCACAACCGGGGAGCTGTTTTTT. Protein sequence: CASSLRFTTGELFF.

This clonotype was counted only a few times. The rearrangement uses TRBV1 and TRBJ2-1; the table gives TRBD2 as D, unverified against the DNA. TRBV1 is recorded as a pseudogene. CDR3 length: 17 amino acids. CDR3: CTSSQDKASGENNEQFF. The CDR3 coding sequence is TGCACCAGCAGCCAAGATAAGGCTAGCGGGGAAAACAATGAGCAGTTCTTC.

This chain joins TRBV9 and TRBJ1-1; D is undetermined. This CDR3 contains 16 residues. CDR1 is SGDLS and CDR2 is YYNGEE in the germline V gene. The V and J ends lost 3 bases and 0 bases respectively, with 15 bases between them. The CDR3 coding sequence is TGTGCCAGCAGCGACGAAATACAAGCATTGAACACTGAAGCTTTCTTT. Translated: CASSDEIQALNTEAFF. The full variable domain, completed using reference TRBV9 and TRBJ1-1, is DSGVTQTPKHLITATGQRVTLRCSPRSGDLSVYWYQQSLDQGLQFLIQYYNGEERAKGNILERFSAQQFPDLHSELNLSSLELGDSALYFCASSDEIQALNTEAFFGQGTRLTVV.

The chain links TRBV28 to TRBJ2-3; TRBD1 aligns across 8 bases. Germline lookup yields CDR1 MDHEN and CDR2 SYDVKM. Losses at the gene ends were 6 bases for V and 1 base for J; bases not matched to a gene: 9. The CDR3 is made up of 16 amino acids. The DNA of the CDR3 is TGTGCCAGCAGACGCCTCAGGGGGCAGGGCACAGATACGCAGTATTTT. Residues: CASRRLRGQGTDTQYF.

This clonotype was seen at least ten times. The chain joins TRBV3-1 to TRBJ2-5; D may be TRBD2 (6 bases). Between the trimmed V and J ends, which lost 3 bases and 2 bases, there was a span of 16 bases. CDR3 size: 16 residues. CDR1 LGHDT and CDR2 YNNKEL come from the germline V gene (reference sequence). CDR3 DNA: TGTGCCAGCAGCCATTTCCTTGGAGGGGAACAAGAGACCCAGTACTTC. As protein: CASSHFLGGEQETQYF.

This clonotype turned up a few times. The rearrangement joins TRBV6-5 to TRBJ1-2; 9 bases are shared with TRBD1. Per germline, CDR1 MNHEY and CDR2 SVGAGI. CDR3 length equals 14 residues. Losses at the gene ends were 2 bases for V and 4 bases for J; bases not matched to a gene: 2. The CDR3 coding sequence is TGTGCCAGCAGTTACAGGGACAGGGCCTATGGCTACACCTTC. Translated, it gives CASSYRDRAYGYTF.

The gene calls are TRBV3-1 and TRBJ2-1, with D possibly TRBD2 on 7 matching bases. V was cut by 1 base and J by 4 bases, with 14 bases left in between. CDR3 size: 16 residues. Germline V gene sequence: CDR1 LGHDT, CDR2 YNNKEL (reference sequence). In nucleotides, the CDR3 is TGTGCCAGCAGCCAAGTGGGTGGGGGGGCATACAATGAGCAGTTCTTC. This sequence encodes CASSQVGGGAYNEQFF.

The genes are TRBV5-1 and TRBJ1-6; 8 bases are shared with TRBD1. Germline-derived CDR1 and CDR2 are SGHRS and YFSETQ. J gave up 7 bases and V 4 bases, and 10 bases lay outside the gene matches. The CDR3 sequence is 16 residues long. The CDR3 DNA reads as TGCGCCAGCAGCATCTCGACAGGGGTGAGGAATTCACCCCTCCACTTT. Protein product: CASSISTGVRNSPLHF.

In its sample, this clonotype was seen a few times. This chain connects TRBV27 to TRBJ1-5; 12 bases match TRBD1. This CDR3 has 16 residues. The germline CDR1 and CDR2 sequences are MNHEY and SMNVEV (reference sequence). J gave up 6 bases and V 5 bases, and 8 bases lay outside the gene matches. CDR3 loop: CASSPFGTGGSQPQHF. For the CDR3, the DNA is TGTGCCAGCAGTCCCTTTGGGACAGGGGGCAGTCAGCCCCAGCATTTT.

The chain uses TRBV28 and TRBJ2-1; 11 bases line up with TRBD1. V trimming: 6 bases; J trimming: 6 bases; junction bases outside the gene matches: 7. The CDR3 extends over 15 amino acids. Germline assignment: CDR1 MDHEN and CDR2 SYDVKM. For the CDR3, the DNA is TGTGCCAGCAGGGGGGCCGGGACAGGGGGCAATGAGCAGTTCTTC. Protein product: CASRGAGTGGNEQFF.

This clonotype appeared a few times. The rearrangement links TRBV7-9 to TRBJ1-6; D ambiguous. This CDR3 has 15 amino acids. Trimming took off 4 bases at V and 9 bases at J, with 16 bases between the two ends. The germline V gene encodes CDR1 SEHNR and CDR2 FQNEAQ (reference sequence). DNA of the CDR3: TGTGCCAGCAGCTGGGCAGGAAACCCCCGTTCACCCCTCCACTTT. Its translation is CASSWAGNPRSPLHF.

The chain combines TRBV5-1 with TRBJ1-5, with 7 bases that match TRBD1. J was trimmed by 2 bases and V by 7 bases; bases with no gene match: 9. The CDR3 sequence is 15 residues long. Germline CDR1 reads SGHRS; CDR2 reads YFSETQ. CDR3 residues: CASAQGWGGNQPQHF. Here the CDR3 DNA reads TGCGCCAGCGCACAGGGGTGGGGTGGCAATCAGCCCCAGCATTTT.

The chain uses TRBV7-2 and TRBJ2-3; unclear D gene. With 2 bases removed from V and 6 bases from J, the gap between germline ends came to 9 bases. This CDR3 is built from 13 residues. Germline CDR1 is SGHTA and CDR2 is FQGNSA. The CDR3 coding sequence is TGTGCCAGCAGCTTAATGGAGTTTGATACGCAGTATTTT. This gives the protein CASSLMEFDTQYF.

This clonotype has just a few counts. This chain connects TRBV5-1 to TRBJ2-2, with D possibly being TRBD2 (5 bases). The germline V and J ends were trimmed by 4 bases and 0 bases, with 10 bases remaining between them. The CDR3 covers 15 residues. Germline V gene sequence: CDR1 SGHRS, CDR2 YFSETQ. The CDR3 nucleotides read TGCGCCAGCAGCAAGGGAGACGCGAACACCGGGGAGCTGTTTTTT. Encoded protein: CASSKGDANTGELFF.

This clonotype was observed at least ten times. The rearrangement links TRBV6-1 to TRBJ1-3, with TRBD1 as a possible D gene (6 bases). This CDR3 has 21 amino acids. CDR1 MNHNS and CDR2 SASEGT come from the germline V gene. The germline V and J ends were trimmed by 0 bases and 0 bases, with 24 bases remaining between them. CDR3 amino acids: CASSEALLSAGALYSGNTIYF. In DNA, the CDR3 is TGTGCCAGCAGTGAAGCGCTATTGTCGGCAGGGGCTTTATACTCTGGAAACACCATATATTTT.

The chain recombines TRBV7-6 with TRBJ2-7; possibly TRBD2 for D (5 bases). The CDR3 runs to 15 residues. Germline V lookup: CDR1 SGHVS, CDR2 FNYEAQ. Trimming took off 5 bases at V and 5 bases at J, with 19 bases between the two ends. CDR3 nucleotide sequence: TGTGCCAGCAGCCCGACGTCGGGAACTGGTGACGAGCAGTACGTC. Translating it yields CASSPTSGTGDEQYV.